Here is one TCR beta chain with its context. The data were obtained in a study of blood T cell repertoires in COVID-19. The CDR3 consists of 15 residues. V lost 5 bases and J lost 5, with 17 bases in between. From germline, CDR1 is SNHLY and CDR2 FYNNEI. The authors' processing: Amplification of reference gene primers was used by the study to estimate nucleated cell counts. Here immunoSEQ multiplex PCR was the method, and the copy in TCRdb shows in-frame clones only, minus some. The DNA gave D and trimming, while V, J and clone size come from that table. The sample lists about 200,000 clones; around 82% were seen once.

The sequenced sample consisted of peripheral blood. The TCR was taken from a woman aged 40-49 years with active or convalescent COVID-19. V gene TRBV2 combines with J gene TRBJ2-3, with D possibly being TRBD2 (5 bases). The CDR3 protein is CASSRERGPEDTQYF. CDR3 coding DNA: TGTGCCAGCAGTAGGGAGCGAGGACCGGAAGATACGCAGTATTTT.